This T cell receptor (beta chain) is drawn from a study of CXCR3-negative and CXCR3-positive naive CD8 T cells. The CDR3 is 15 residues long. CDR1 and CDR2 from the germline V gene are MDHEN and SYDVKM. Of note for this clonotype: The antigen is unknown.

TRB cDNA was prepared as libraries by UMI-labeled 5' RACE. Using the 5' RACE reads, TCRdb records one entry per CDR3 protein without DNA. This repertoire includes tens of thousands of distinct CDR3 sequences. General study points: CXCR3-negative and CXCR3-positive naive cells shared comparable TRBV-TRBJ usage, but memory cells did not. Naive cells that were CXCR3-positive had more hydrophobic TRB CDR3s (compared with CXCR3-negative naive cells). It was found that naive subsets had comparable surface CD5, and TCR strength was inferred from TRB CDR3 properties. Whereas both naive subsets had comparably high diversity, memory CD8+ cells had much lower diversity.

This chain connects TRBV28 to TRBJ2-2; TCRdb names TRBD1, which stays unverified in the absence of DNA. The sample comprised naive CXCR3+ CD8+ T cells from blood. Subset indicated: CD45RO-CCR7+CD27+CD95- naive CD8+ T cells expressing CXCR3 (TNR3+). This clonotype was obtained from a human donor in good health. Some clones in this sample may be carry-over from other donors' samples. The CDR3 sequence: CASSIRGRRAGELFF. The whole variable domain, remainder taken from reference TRBV28 and TRBJ2-2, is DVKVTQSSRYLVKRTGEKVFLECVQDMDHENMFWYRQDPGLGLRLIYFSYDVKMKEKGDIPEGYSVSREKKERFSLILESASTNQTSMYLCASSIRGRRAGELFFGEGSRLTVL.